This entry lists 21 T cell receptor beta chains sequenced from one sample in a study of shared clonotypes between healthy human individuals. Profiled with immunoSEQ multiplex PCR; TCRdb holds only in-frame clones, not every one. The sample lists a few hundred thousand clones; nearly 97% were seen once. Positively selected for CCR7, the CD45RO-negative cells used as naive CD8 cells excluded terminally differentiated effector memory CD45RA+ cells. Sequenced sample: naive CD8+ T cells sorted from blood. These receptors were taken from a woman in her thirties in good health.

The chain joins TRBV28 to TRBJ2-7; D not certain. V dropped 9 bases and J dropped 2 bases, with 11 bases sitting between them. The CDR3 runs 12 residues. From germline, CDR1 is MDHEN and CDR2 SYDVKM. The CDR3 is CASGEGTYEQYF. The CDR3 DNA follows: TGTGCCAGTGGGGAAGGGACCTACGAGCAGTACTTC.

The rearrangement links TRBV2 to TRBJ1-2; TRBD1 might be the D (5 bases). The CDR3 is 12 amino acids. The V gene lost 7 bases and the J gene lost 6 bases, with 12 bases spanning the gap. Germline V lookup: CDR1 SNHLY, CDR2 FYNNEI. The DNA for the CDR3 is TGTGCCAGCAACCCAGGGACCCATGGCTACACCTTC. Its protein is CASNPGTHGYTF. Combining the CDR3 with reference TRBV2 and TRBJ1-2 gives the whole variable domain EPEVTQTPSHQVTQMGQEVILRCVPISNHLYFYWYRQILGQKVEFLVSFYNNEISEKSEIFDDQFSVERPDGSNFTLKIRSTKLEDSAMYFCASNPGTHGYTFGSGTRLTVV.

The chain has TRBV28 and TRBJ2-7; D is possibly TRBD1 or TRBD2 (6 bases each). CDR3 length equals 14 residues. Germline V gene lookup returns CDR1 MDHEN and CDR2 SYDVKM. The V end was cut by 7 bases, the J end by 5 bases, with 18 bases between. The CDR3 DNA is TGTGCCAGCAAAAAGGGGGGTTTCCGGCACGAGCAGTACTTC. Translating it yields CASKKGGFRHEQYF.

The chain couples TRBV6-6 to TRBJ1-2; D is unresolved. The V gene lost 6 bases and the J gene lost 3 bases, with 8 bases spanning the gap. The CDR3 is 12 residues long. The germline gives CDR1 MNHNY, CDR2 SVGAGI (reference sequence). The CDR3 spells CASRDRDYGYTF. Here the CDR3 DNA reads TGTGCCAGCAGGGACCGCGACTATGGCTACACCTTC.

The V and J genes are TRBV2 and TRBJ2-3, with 12 bases lining up with TRBD2. Germline trimming cut 6 bases from V and 0 bases from J; bases unmatched to any gene: 1. The CDR3 runs to 15 residues. Germline-derived CDR1 and CDR2 are SNHLY and FYNNEI. The CDR3 region has the DNA TGTGCCAGCAGGGGGACTAGCGGGAGCACAGATACGCAGTATTTT. Amino acids: CASRGTSGSTDTQYF.

The chain is built from TRBV6-1 and TRBJ2-3; D gene uncertain. The CDR3 is 18 residues long. Trimming stripped 2 bases from V and 2 bases from J, with 20 bases between. Germline V gene lookup returns CDR1 MNHNS and CDR2 SASEGT. CDR3 nucleotides: TGTGCCAGCAGTGAAATGGGCCCCGGAATGCTAAACACAGATACGCAGTATTTT. Its protein product is CASSEMGPGMLNTDTQYF.

The chain carries TRBV7-9 and TRBJ2-1; the D is unclear. Germline V gene lookup returns CDR1 SEHNR and CDR2 FQNEAQ (reference sequence). V dropped 4 bases and J dropped 10 bases, with 14 bases sitting between them. The CDR3 loop spans 13 amino acids. The chain's CDR3 is CASSSTLVEEQFF. CDR3 nucleotide sequence: TGTGCCAGCAGCTCCACATTAGTTGAGGAGCAGTTCTTC.

V is TRBV12-5 and J is TRBJ2-1; D might be TRBD2 (6 bases). Trimming left V 6 bases short and J 6 bases short, with 15 bases between. The V gene's germline CDR1 is LGHNT and CDR2 FRNRAP. The CDR3 runs 14 residues. CDR3 in DNA: TGTGCTAGTGGCCTGGGGACTTCGGGCAATGAGCAGTTCTTC. Its translation is CASGLGTSGNEQFF.

The V gene is TRBV30, the J gene TRBJ2-5; D call uncertain. With 4 bases removed from V and 1 base from J, the gap between germline ends came to 10 bases. Germline lookup yields CDR1 GTSNPN and CDR2 SVGIG (reference sequence). The CDR3 consists of 13 residues. CDR3 sequence: CAWNIWGQETQYF. In nucleotides, the CDR3 is TGTGCCTGGAATATCTGGGGCCAAGAGACCCAGTACTTC.

The gene calls are TRBV5-1 and TRBJ2-4; 7 bases map to TRBD1. The CDR3 sequence is 16 residues long. V lost 4 bases to trimming and J lost 0 bases; unmatched junction nucleotides: 7. From germline, CDR1 is SGHRS and CDR2 YFSETQ. The CDR3 reads CASSIGTDLAKNIQYF. CDR3 sequence (DNA): TGCGCCAGCAGCATCGGGACAGATCTAGCCAAAAACATTCAGTACTTC.

V gene TRBV7-2 combines with J gene TRBJ2-1; 11 bases line up with TRBD2. The CDR3 covers 16 residues. With V trimmed by 5 bases and J by 8 bases, 11 bases remained unmatched. Germline loops: CDR1 SGHTA, CDR2 FQGNSA. The CDR3 region is CASSPFVAGGPDEQFF. DNA for the CDR3: TGTGCCAGCAGCCCCTTCGTAGCGGGAGGGCCGGATGAGCAGTTCTTC.

This sequence joins TRBV21-1 and TRBJ2-1; the table calls TRBD2, which could not be checked here. TRBV21-1 is labeled a pseudogene. CDR3 length: 21 residues. CDR3: CASSNETRLLPTIKAANEQFF. In DNA, the CDR3 is TGTGCCAGCAGCAACGAAACCCGATTATTGCCAACCATTAAGGCGGCGAATGAGCAGTTCTTC.

DNA of the CDR3: TGTGCCAGCAGTCTACAGGAAGACTATGGCTACACCTTC. Encoded protein: CASSLQEDYGYTF. This rearrangement joins TRBV27 to TRBJ1-2; a weak D match, TRBD1 (5 bases). The V end lost 5 bases, the J end lost 3 bases, and 10 bases lay between the germline ends. The CDR3 is 13 residues long. CDR1 and CDR2 from the germline V gene are MNHEY and SMNVEV (reference sequence).

The rearrangement uses TRBV10-2 and TRBJ2-7; no reliable D call. CDR3 length: 12 amino acids. Trimming pared 2 bases from V and 4 bases from J, leaving 6 bases between. Germline values: CDR1 WSHSY, CDR2 SAAADI. The CDR3 DNA reads as TGCGCCAGCAGTGAGAGAGCTTACGAGCAGTACTTC. This sequence encodes CASSERAYEQYF.

This rearrangement joins TRBV29-1 to TRBJ2-7; D not resolved. The CDR3 is made up of 13 amino acids. Per the germline V gene, CDR1 is SQVTM and CDR2 is ANQGSEA. V dropped 2 bases and J dropped 0 bases, with 8 bases sitting between them. The CDR3 protein is CSVETASSYEQYF. The CDR3, as DNA: TGCAGCGTTGAAACAGCTAGCTCCTACGAGCAGTACTTC.

J is TRBJ2-5 and V is TRBV15, with D perhaps given as TRBD1 or TRBD2 (5 bases each). The DNA end is a closer match to TRBJ2-7, so the J assignment may be wrong. Germline CDR1 LNHNV, CDR2 YYDKDF (reference sequence). The CDR3 covers 14 residues. The CDR3 nucleotides read TGTGCCACCAGCCCTGGGACGAGTCCCTACGAGCAGTACTTC. Protein: CATSPGTSPYEQYF.

The V gene is TRBV29-1, the J gene TRBJ1-2; 7 positions match TRBD1. Germline CDR1 reads SQVTM; CDR2 reads ANQGSEA. This CDR3 has 14 residues. V lost 4 bases to trimming and J lost 7 bases; unmatched junction nucleotides: 12. The CDR3 DNA reads as TGCAGCGTTGGAGGGACAGCCGCGAGTCGTGGCTACACCTTC. Its protein is CSVGGTAASRGYTF. Based on the CDR3 plus reference TRBV29-1 and TRBJ1-2, the full variable domain is SAVISQKPSRDICQRGTSLTIQCQVDSQVTMMFWYRQQPGQSLTLIATANQGSEATYESGFVIDKFPISRPNLTFSTLTVSNMSPEDSSIYLCSVGGTAASRGYTFGSGTRLTVV.

The chain recombines TRBV4-1 with TRBJ2-7; no clear D gene. The V gene lost 3 bases and the J gene lost 5 bases, with 20 bases spanning the gap. Germline-derived CDR1 and CDR2 are MGHRA and YSYEKL. This CDR3 has 16 amino acids. CDR3 sequence (DNA): TGCGCCAGCAGCCAGTACCGCTCGCCCCCCGGCCACGAGCAGTACTTC. This sequence encodes CASSQYRSPPGHEQYF.

The chain joins TRBV5-5 to TRBJ1-2; D not resolved. Germline assignment: CDR1 SGHKS and CDR2 YYEKEE (reference sequence). The ends were cut back, 0 bases at V and 4 bases at J, with 10 bases in the middle. The CDR3 has 14 amino acids. The CDR3, as DNA: TGTGCCAGCAGCTTGGCAGGAACCGGCTATGGCTACACCTTC. It yields the protein CASSLAGTGYGYTF. Based on the CDR3 plus reference TRBV5-5 and TRBJ1-2, the full variable domain is DAGVTQSPTHLIKTRGQQVTLRCSPISGHKSVSWYQQVLGQGPQFIFQYYEKEERGRGNFPDRFSARQFPNYSSELNVNALLLGDSALYLCASSLAGTGYGYTFGSGTRLTVV.

On this clone itself: A read error may produce the germline difference seen at one junction end. The rearrangement links TRBV27 to TRBJ2-5; weak D call: TRBD2 (6 bases). The CDR3 totals 14 residues. Germline V gene sequence: CDR1 MNHEY, CDR2 SMNVEV (reference sequence). CDR3 in DNA: TGTGCCAGCGGAATCATCTGGGGAGGAGATACATTGAACTTC. Protein product: CASGIIWGGDTLNF.

This sequence joins TRBV5-1 and TRBJ2-5; D is ambiguous. This CDR3 has 14 amino acids. Germline-derived CDR1 and CDR2 are SGHRS and YFSETQ. V gave up 2 bases and J gave up 5 bases, with 13 bases separating them. This chain's CDR3 is CASSLQPLEETQYF. In DNA form, the CDR3 reads TGCGCCAGCAGCTTACAACCCCTTGAGGAGACCCAGTACTTC.